This entry lists 28 T cell receptor beta chains sequenced from one sample in a study of T cell changes during pregnancy in multiple sclerosis. Generated by immunoSEQ multiplex PCR, the TCRdb table keeps only in-frame clones and is missing some. The sample has more than 45,000 clones, 93% seen once. The specimen was CD8+ T cells from peripheral blood mononuclear cells, collected in the second trimester of pregnancy. The receptors derive from a female donor with multiple sclerosis, enrolled in a pregnancy study.

The V call is TRBV5-5, the J call TRBJ2-7, with D unclear. Germline V CDR1 and CDR2: SGHKS, YYEKEE (reference sequence). The CDR3 contains 17 residues. The germline V and J ends were trimmed by 1 base and 1 base, with 18 bases remaining between them. The CDR3 region is CASSLKAGVSPSYEQYF. CDR3 DNA sequence: TGTGCCAGCAGCTTGAAGGCAGGCGTCTCCCCTTCCTACGAGCAGTACTTC.

The V and J genes are TRBV27 and TRBJ1-5; the match to TRBD1 covers 7 bases. The CDR3 runs to 16 residues. Germline V gene data show CDR1 as MNHEY and CDR2 as SMNVEV (reference sequence). V lost 0 bases to trimming and J lost 2 bases; unmatched junction nucleotides: 4. CDR3 DNA: TGTGCCAGCAGTTTATCGAGGGGGCAGGGCAATCAGCCCCAGCATTTT. It specifies CASSLSRGQGNQPQHF.

This clone was seen once. The chain couples TRBV4-1 to TRBJ2-1; a possible D gene is TRBD1 (6 bases). The germline gives CDR1 MGHRA, CDR2 YSYEKL. The ends were cut back, 2 bases at V and 7 bases at J, with 18 bases in the middle. The CDR3 runs 16 residues. CDR3 amino acids: CASSQRQDSSNNEQFF. CDR3 nucleotides: TGCGCCAGCAGCCAAAGACAGGACAGCTCCAATAATGAGCAGTTCTTC.

This clone was picked up one time. V gene TRBV2 combines with J gene TRBJ2-1, with 12 bases identical to TRBD1. This CDR3 region has 16 residues. The V gene end was trimmed by 6 bases and the J gene end by 7 bases; junction bases not matched to a gene: 10. Germline lookup yields CDR1 SNHLY and CDR2 FYNNEI. The CDR3 spells CASRFTGTGGSNEQFF. Here the CDR3 DNA reads TGTGCCAGCAGATTCACCGGGACAGGGGGCTCGAATGAGCAGTTCTTC.

J is TRBJ2-7 and V is TRBV6-1; 11 positions agree with TRBD2. Germline V lookup: CDR1 MNHNS, CDR2 SASEGT. This CDR3 contains 15 residues. Trimming took 6 bases from V and 6 from J; bases not matched to a gene: 10. The CDR3 protein is CASRVTSGRMREQYF. The DNA for the CDR3 is TGTGCCAGCAGGGTCACTAGCGGGAGAATGCGCGAGCAGTACTTC.

This clone was detected once. This chain joins TRBV21-1 and TRBJ2-2; the table's D call TRBD2 went unverified against the DNA. TRBV21-1 counts as a pseudogene. The CDR3 has 15 amino acids. CDR3 protein: CASSKERKNTGELFF. CDR3 in DNA: TGTGCCAGCAGCAAGGAGCGGAAGAACACCGGGGAGCTGTTTTTT.

V usage is TRBV9 and J usage is TRBJ2-3; 7 bases line up with TRBD2. This CDR3 spans 13 amino acids. The V gene's germline CDR1 is SGDLS and CDR2 YYNGEE. Trimming at V came to 3 bases and at J to 6 bases, leaving 4 bases not matched to a gene. CDR3 loop: CASSAGLVDTQYF. CDR3 in DNA: TGTGCCAGCAGCGCAGGACTAGTTGATACGCAGTATTTT.

The V call is TRBV6-5, the J call TRBJ1-4; possible D gene TRBD1, 5 bases. The length of the CDR3 is 14 residues. Germline V gives CDR1 MNHEY, CDR2 SVGAGI. Trimming pared 2 bases from V and 3 bases from J, leaving 7 bases between. The CDR3 spells CASSYQGSNEKLFF. CDR3 DNA: TGTGCCAGCAGTTACCAGGGTTCTAATGAAAAACTGTTTTTT.

This chain connects TRBV28 to TRBJ2-7, with TRBD2 as a possible D gene (6 bases). Germline values: CDR1 MDHEN, CDR2 SYDVKM. CDR3 length: 15 residues. V dropped 4 bases and J dropped 4 bases, with 17 bases sitting between them. The DNA of the CDR3 is TGTGCCAGCAGTTACCTACGGGGGAATGAGTACGAGCAGTACTTC. Translating gives CASSYLRGNEYEQYF.

The chain carries TRBV7-9 and TRBJ2-7; D possibly corresponds to TRBD1 (6 bases). Germline CDR1 reads SEHNR; CDR2 reads FQNEAQ (reference sequence). Trimming removed 5 bases at V and 4 bases at J, with 12 bases between. This CDR3 spans 13 amino acids. The CDR3 DNA reads TGTGCCAGCAGCCATCCTCAGGGGTACGAGCAGTACTTC. Its translation: CASSHPQGYEQYF.

The chain links TRBV13 to TRBJ1-5, with no clear D. The CDR3 covers 12 residues. Trimming pared 0 bases from V and 11 bases from J, leaving 8 bases between. The germline gives CDR1 PRHDT, CDR2 FYEKMQ (reference sequence). The CDR3: CASSLGGEAQHF. The CDR3 DNA reads as TGTGCCAGCAGCTTAGGGGGAGAGGCCCAGCATTTT.

Comments on this clone: Other DNA variants within this sample encode the same CDR3. This chain joins TRBV9 and TRBJ1-5; D is undetermined. V was cut by 0 bases and J by 4 bases, with 8 bases left in between. This CDR3 has 14 amino acids. Germline loops: CDR1 SGDLS, CDR2 YYNGEE. CDR3 sequence reads: CASSVGGLNQPQHF. The CDR3 nucleotides read TGTGCCAGCAGCGTAGGAGGTTTAAATCAGCCCCAGCATTTT.

This chain connects TRBV7-8 to TRBJ2-7; 7 nucleotides match TRBD1. The CDR3 is 15 amino acids. Losses at the gene ends were 5 bases for V and 5 bases for J; bases not matched to a gene: 12. Germline CDR1 is SGHVS and CDR2 is FQNEAQ. CDR3 in amino acids: CASSQGPDRVHEQYF. CDR3 nucleotide sequence: TGTGCCAGCAGCCAGGGGCCCGACAGGGTCCACGAGCAGTACTTC.

This sequence joins TRBV4-1 and TRBJ1-2, with 8 positions matching TRBD1. The CDR3 length is 13 residues. V lost 5 bases to trimming and J lost 5 bases; unmatched junction nucleotides: 4. Germline-derived CDR1 and CDR2 are MGHRA and YSYEKL. CDR3 in DNA: TGCGCCAGCAGCTATGGACAGGGTTATGGCTACACCTTC. Residues: CASSYGQGYGYTF.

The rearrangement uses TRBV5-1 and TRBJ2-7; TRBD1 matches 7 bases. The CDR3 runs 9 residues. Germline lookup yields CDR1 SGHRS and CDR2 YFSETQ. CDR3 nucleotide sequence: TGCGGCGACAGGGCCGAGCAGTACTTC. Translated, it gives CGDRAEQYF.

This clone came up once. The rearrangement links TRBV29-1 to TRBJ2-1; D not resolved. The germline V and J ends were trimmed by 3 bases and 6 bases, with 9 bases remaining between them. The germline V gene encodes CDR1 SQVTM and CDR2 ANQGSEA. This CDR3 has 12 residues. The CDR3 DNA is TGCAGCGTTGATAACGGGTCCAATGAGCAGTTCTTC. Its translation: CSVDNGSNEQFF.

The gene calls are TRBV7-9 and TRBJ2-2; 9 nucleotides align to TRBD1. Germline V gene data show CDR1 as SEHNR and CDR2 as FQNEAQ (reference sequence). The CDR3 sequence is 16 residues long. With V trimmed by 6 bases and J by 4 bases, 9 bases remained unmatched. The CDR3 reads CASSSRDRESTGELFF. CDR3 bases: TGTGCCAGCAGTTCACGGGACAGGGAAAGCACCGGGGAGCTGTTTTTT.

In its sample, this clone was seen a few times. This sequence joins TRBV18 and TRBJ1-1, with 9 bases matching TRBD1. Germline V gives CDR1 KGHSH, CDR2 LQKENI. CDR3 length: 15 amino acids. The V segment lost 1 base and the J segment 5 bases; nucleotides outside the gene matches: 5. Here the CDR3 reads CASSPRDRAGTEAFF. CDR3 sequence (DNA): TGTGCCAGCTCACCACGGGACAGGGCAGGGACTGAAGCTTTCTTT. Complete variable domain (other parts from reference TRBV18 and TRBJ1-1): NAGVMQNPRHLVRRRGQEARLRCSPMKGHSHVYWYRQLPEEGLKFMVYLQKENIIDESGMPKERFSAEFPKEGPSILRIQQVVRGDSAAYFCASSPRDRAGTEAFFGQGTRLTVV.

This chain links TRBV2 with TRBJ1-5; D unresolved. Per the germline V gene, CDR1 is SNHLY and CDR2 is FYNNEI. V lost 2 bases, J lost 6 bases, and 8 bases lay in between. This CDR3 contains 13 residues. CDR3 sequence reads: CASSETGSQPQHF. CDR3 DNA sequence: TGTGCCAGCAGTGAAACTGGGAGTCAGCCCCAGCATTTT.

This rearrangement joins TRBV5-1 to TRBJ1-2; D may be TRBD1 (6 bases). Per germline, CDR1 SGHRS and CDR2 YFSETQ. V was cut by 2 bases and J by 6 bases, with 14 bases left in between. This CDR3 has 14 residues. CDR3 in DNA: TGCGCCAGCAGCTTAGAACAGGGTCTCGATGGCTACACCTTC. This sequence encodes CASSLEQGLDGYTF.

The chain is built from TRBV6-6 and TRBJ2-7; D possibly corresponds to TRBD1 (5 bases). V lost 7 bases to trimming and J lost 3 bases, with 13 bases between them. Germline V gene sequence: CDR1 MNHNY, CDR2 SVGAGI (reference sequence). The CDR3 loop spans 13 amino acids. DNA of the CDR3: TGTGCCAGCACCATGGACACCAGCTACGAGCAGTACTTC. This sequence encodes CASTMDTSYEQYF.

This clone has only one observation. The chain uses TRBV21-1 and TRBJ1-3; the table assigns TRBD1, which was not confirmed against the DNA. TRBV21-1 is designated a pseudogene. CDR3 length: 17 amino acids. CDR3 region: CASSKLRQPYGRNTIYF. DNA for the CDR3: TGTGCCAGCAGCAAATTGAGACAGCCTTATGGACGAAACACCATATATTTT.

V and J are TRBV6-1 and TRBJ1-5; D call uncertain. The CDR3 is 11 amino acids. Per the germline V gene, CDR1 is MNHNS and CDR2 is SASEGT. The germline V and J ends were trimmed by 4 bases and 6 bases, with 4 bases remaining between them. In DNA, the CDR3 is TGTGCCAGCAGTGCCGGTCAGCCCCAGCATTTT. Protein sequence: CASSAGQPQHF.

This clone was detected once. V is TRBV9 and J is TRBJ2-2, with D unclear. CDR1 and CDR2 (germline): SGDLS, YYNGEE. This CDR3 has 12 amino acids. V was cut by 4 bases and J by 8 bases, with 9 bases left in between. The CDR3 spells CASSPQDGELFF. The CDR3 DNA follows: TGTGCCAGCAGCCCCCAGGATGGGGAGCTGTTTTTT.

The chain combines TRBV9 with TRBJ2-5, with TRBD2 as a possible D gene (7 bases). CDR3 length: 13 amino acids. Germline CDR1 and CDR2: SGDLS and YYNGEE. Trimming stripped 5 bases from V and 5 bases from J, with 13 bases between. CDR3 nucleotide sequence: TGTGCCAGCAGTAGGGGGGGAGAGGAGACCCAGTACTTC. Translating gives CASSRGGEETQYF.

The V gene is TRBV4-2, the J gene TRBJ1-2; maybe TRBD1 (5 bases). Germline assignment: CDR1 LGHNA and CDR2 YNFKEQ. This CDR3 has 16 amino acids. The V and J ends lost 3 bases and 0 bases respectively, with 14 bases between them. The chain's CDR3 is CASSQATDRTNYGYTF. The CDR3, as DNA: TGTGCCAGCAGCCAGGCGACAGATCGAACTAACTATGGCTACACCTTC.

The J gene is TRBJ2-7, the V gene TRBV27; D is perhaps TRBD1 (6 bases). The V and J ends lost 6 bases and 3 bases respectively, with 15 bases between them. CDR3 length: 14 residues. Germline lookup yields CDR1 MNHEY and CDR2 SMNVEV (reference sequence). The CDR3 here is CASRPRDIFYEQYF. For the CDR3, the DNA is TGTGCCAGCAGACCTCGGGACATTTTCTACGAGCAGTACTTC.

This chain joins TRBV7-9 and TRBJ1-1; D not certain. V dropped 6 bases and J dropped 1 base, with 6 bases sitting between them. Germline V gene lookup returns CDR1 SEHNR and CDR2 FQNEAQ (reference sequence). The CDR3 sequence is 12 residues long. The CDR3 region is CASRRRNTEAFF. The CDR3, as DNA: TGTGCCAGCAGACGCAGGAACACTGAAGCTTTCTTT.